Presented here are 12 T cell receptor beta chains from one specimen sequenced in a study of cytomegalovirus exposure and HLA in healthy donors. PCR was performed using 60 Vbeta and 13 Jbeta primers. Generated by immunoSEQ multiplex PCR, the TCRdb table keeps only in-frame clones and is missing some. The sample contains about 170,000 clones, roughly 80% of which appear only once. Material for sequencing was PBMCs. These receptor sequences come from a woman under 30 in good health and CMV-seropositive.

A few counts support this clone. The chain employs TRBV19 and TRBJ1-2; 7 bases match TRBD1. Germline CDR1 reads LNHDA; CDR2 reads SQIVND (reference sequence). V dropped 3 bases and J dropped 2; count of bases not matched to a gene: 15. The CDR3 covers 18 residues. The CDR3 reads CASSINPGTAYDNYGYTF. In nucleotides, the CDR3 is TGTGCCAGTAGTATTAACCCCGGGACAGCTTATGACAACTATGGCTACACCTTC.

This clone appeared once. The J gene is TRBJ1-2, the V gene TRBV18; tentative D call: TRBD1 (5 bases). V lost 5 bases, J lost 4 bases, and 23 bases lay in between. The CDR3 totals 17 residues. Germline assignment: CDR1 KGHSH and CDR2 LQKENI. The CDR3 here is CASSSFLGGSMPYGYTF. In DNA, the CDR3 is TGTGCCAGCTCATCCTTCCTCGGGGGGTCGATGCCCTATGGCTACACCTTC.

This chain connects TRBV18 to TRBJ1-5; 10 bases match TRBD1. With V trimmed by 3 bases and J by 3 bases, 2 bases remained unmatched. Germline CDR1 KGHSH, CDR2 LQKENI. This CDR3 contains 15 residues. CDR3 nucleotide sequence: TGTGCCAGCTCACCGGGACAGGGGAACAATCAGCCCCAGCATTTT. Translating it yields CASSPGQGNNQPQHF. The full variable domain, in which reference TRBV18 and TRBJ1-5 provide the parts outside the CDR3, is NAGVMQNPRHLVRRRGQEARLRCSPMKGHSHVYWYRQLPEEGLKFMVYLQKENIIDESGMPKERFSAEFPKEGPSILRIQQVVRGDSAAYFCASSPGQGNNQPQHFGDGTRLSIL.

This chain uses TRBV6-4 with TRBJ2-3, with TRBD2 matching 14 bases. V dropped 6 bases and J dropped 0; count of bases not matched to a gene: 2. The CDR3 is 16 residues long. Germline CDR1 is MRHNA and CDR2 is SNTAGT. CDR3 DNA sequence: TGTGCCAGCAGACGGACTAGCGGGGGGAGCACAGATACGCAGTATTTT. It is translated as CASRRTSGGSTDTQYF.

This clone was detected a few times. The V gene is TRBV6-5, the J gene TRBJ2-3, with 7 bases aligning to TRBD2. Germline CDR1 reads MNHEY; CDR2 reads SVGAGI. The V and J ends lost 2 bases and 2 bases, in that order; junction bases with no gene match: 4. The CDR3 is 15 amino acids. The CDR3 DNA reads TGTGCCAGCAGTTACGGCCTAGCGGTCACAGATACGCAGTATTTT. Translated: CASSYGLAVTDTQYF.

The V call is TRBV2, the J call TRBJ1-2; perhaps TRBD1 as D (6 bases). Germline assignment: CDR1 SNHLY and CDR2 FYNNEI. The CDR3 spans 15 residues. V was trimmed by 6 bases and J by 6 bases, leaving 20 bases between them. The CDR3 spells CASRLIQGVKDGYTF. CDR3 bases: TGTGCCAGCAGGCTAATACAGGGCGTGAAGGATGGCTACACCTTC.

The V and J genes are TRBV19 and TRBJ2-7, with TRBD1 matching over 8 bases. The CDR3 length is 14 residues. Trimming at V came to 5 bases and at J to 5 bases, leaving 8 bases not matched to a gene. The germline gives CDR1 LNHDA, CDR2 SQIVND (reference sequence). The CDR3, as DNA: TGTGCCAGTAGTCACACGGGACAGGTCCACGAGCAGTACTTC. It encodes CASSHTGQVHEQYF. The whole variable domain, remainder taken from reference TRBV19 and TRBJ2-7, is DGGITQSPKYLFRKEGQNVTLSCEQNLNHDAMYWYRQDPGQGLRLIYYSQIVNDFQKGDIAEGYSVSREKKESFPLTVTSAQKNPTAFYLCASSHTGQVHEQYFGPGTRLTVT.

The J gene is TRBJ1-6, the V gene TRBV15, with TRBD1 matching 9 bases. V shed 3 bases, J shed 14 bases, and the junction held 11 bases outside the gene matches. The germline gives CDR1 LNHNV, CDR2 YYDKDF (reference sequence). The CDR3 spans 15 residues. DNA of the CDR3: TGTGCCACCAGCAGGTCCGGGACAGGGTTACTCTCCCTCCACTTT. Amino acids: CATSRSGTGLLSLHF.

This clone has only one observation. This chain joins TRBV15 and TRBJ2-5; maybe TRBD1 (6 bases). The CDR3 runs to 18 residues. Germline V gene data show CDR1 as LNHNV and CDR2 as YYDKDF (reference sequence). Trimming took 0 bases from V and 5 from J, leaving 22 bases between them. CDR3 DNA sequence: TGTGCCACCAGCAGAGATCCTTATTCGGAGGACAGAGTGGAGACCCAGTACTTC. Residues: CATSRDPYSEDRVETQYF.

This clone was detected only once. CDR3 amino acids: CASSLARGVDYGYTF. CDR3 in DNA: TGCGCCAGCAGCTTGGCCAGGGGAGTTGACTATGGCTACACCTTC. The gene calls are TRBV5-1 and TRBJ1-2, with D possibly being TRBD1 (6 bases). The CDR3 runs to 15 residues. CDR1 is SGHRS, CDR2 YFSETQ, per germline. V lost 0 bases, J lost 3 bases, and 12 bases lay in between.

The CDR3 sequence is CASSQVGVSSPLHF. The CDR3 nucleotides read TGCGCCAGCAGCCAGGTAGGGGTCAGTTCACCCCTCCACTTT. The gene calls are TRBV4-1 and TRBJ1-6, with D possibly TRBD1 on 5 matching bases. The ends were cut back, 3 bases at V and 9 bases at J, with 12 bases in the middle. The CDR3 consists of 14 residues. Germline loops: CDR1 MGHRA, CDR2 YSYEKL.

This sequence joins TRBV4-2 and TRBJ1-5; TRBD1 aligns across 8 bases. CDR1 is LGHNA, CDR2 YNFKEQ, per germline. This CDR3 comprises 15 residues. V was pared by 2 bases and J by 1 base, with 1 base of the junction left unmatched. The CDR3 loop reads CASSQQGASNQPQHF. The CDR3 nucleotides are TGTGCCAGCAGCCAACAGGGGGCGAGCAATCAGCCCCAGCATTTT.